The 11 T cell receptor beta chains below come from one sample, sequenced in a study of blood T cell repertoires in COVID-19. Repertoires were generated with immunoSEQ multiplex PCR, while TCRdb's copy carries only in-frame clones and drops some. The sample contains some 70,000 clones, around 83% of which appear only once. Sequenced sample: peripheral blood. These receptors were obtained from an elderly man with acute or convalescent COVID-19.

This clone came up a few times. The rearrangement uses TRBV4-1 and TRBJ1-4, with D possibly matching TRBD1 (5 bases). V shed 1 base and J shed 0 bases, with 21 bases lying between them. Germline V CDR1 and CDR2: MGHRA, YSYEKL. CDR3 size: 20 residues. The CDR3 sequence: CASSQVWGSFSLATNEKLFF. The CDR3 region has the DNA TGCGCCAGCAGCCAAGTATGGGGCAGTTTCTCACTCGCAACTAATGAAAAACTGTTTTTT.

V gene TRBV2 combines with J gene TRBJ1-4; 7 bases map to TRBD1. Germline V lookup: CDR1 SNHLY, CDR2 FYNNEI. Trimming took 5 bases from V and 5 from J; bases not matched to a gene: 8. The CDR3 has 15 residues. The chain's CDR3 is CASSTRQGPNEKLFF. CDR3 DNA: TGTGCCAGCAGTACTCGACAGGGCCCAAATGAAAAACTGTTTTTT.

The CDR3 reads CASRQGRSTDTQYF. CDR3 nucleotides: TGTGCCAGCAGACAGGGAAGAAGCACAGATACGCAGTATTTT. V usage is TRBV6-6 and J usage is TRBJ2-3; D is possibly TRBD1 (6 bases). CDR1 and CDR2 from the germline V gene are MNHNY and SVGAGI (reference sequence). V lost 6 bases and J 0 bases, leaving 10 bases between the germline ends. There are 14 residues in the CDR3.

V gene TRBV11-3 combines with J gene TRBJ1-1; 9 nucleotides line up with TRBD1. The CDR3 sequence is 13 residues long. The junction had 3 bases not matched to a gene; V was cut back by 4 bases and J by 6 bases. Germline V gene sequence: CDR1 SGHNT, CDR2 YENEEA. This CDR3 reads CASSWTGDAEAFF. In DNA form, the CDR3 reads TGTGCCAGCAGCTGGACAGGGGACGCTGAAGCTTTCTTT.

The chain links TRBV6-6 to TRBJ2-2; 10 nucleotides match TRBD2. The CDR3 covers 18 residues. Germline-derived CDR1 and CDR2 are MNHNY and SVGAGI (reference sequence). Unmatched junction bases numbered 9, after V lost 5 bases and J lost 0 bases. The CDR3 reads CASSRRTSGIANTGELFF. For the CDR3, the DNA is TGTGCCAGCAGTCGTCGGACTAGCGGAATCGCGAACACCGGGGAGCTGTTTTTT.

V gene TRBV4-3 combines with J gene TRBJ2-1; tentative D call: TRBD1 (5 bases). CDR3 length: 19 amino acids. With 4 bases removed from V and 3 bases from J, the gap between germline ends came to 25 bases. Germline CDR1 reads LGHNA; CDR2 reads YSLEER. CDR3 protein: CASSLNLIDSSSYYNEQFF. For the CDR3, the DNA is TGCGCCAGCAGCCTAAACCTCATAGACAGTTCCTCCTACTACAATGAGCAGTTCTTC.

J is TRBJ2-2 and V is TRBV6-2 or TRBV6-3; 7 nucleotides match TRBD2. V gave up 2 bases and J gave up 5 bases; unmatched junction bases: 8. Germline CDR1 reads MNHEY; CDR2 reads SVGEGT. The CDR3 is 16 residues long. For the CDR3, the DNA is TGTGCCAGCAGTTACACGTCAGGGCGGGGGACCGGGGAGCTGTTTTTT. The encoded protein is CASSYTSGRGTGELFF.

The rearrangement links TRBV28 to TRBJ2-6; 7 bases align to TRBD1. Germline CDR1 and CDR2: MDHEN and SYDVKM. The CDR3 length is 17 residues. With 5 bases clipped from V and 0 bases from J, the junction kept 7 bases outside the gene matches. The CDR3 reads CASSPETGLSGANVLTF. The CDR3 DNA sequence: TGTGCCAGCAGTCCCGAGACAGGGCTCTCTGGGGCCAACGTCCTGACTTTC.

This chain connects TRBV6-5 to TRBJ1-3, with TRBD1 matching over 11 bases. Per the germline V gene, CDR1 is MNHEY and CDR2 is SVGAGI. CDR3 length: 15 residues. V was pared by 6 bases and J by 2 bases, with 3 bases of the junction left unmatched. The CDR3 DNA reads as TGTGCCAGCAGCTCGGACAGGGGGCCTGGAAACACCATATATTTT. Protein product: CASSSDRGPGNTIYF.

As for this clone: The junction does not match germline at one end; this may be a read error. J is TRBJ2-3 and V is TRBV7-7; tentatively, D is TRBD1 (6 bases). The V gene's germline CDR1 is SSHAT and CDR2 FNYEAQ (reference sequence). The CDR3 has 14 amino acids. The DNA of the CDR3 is TGTGCTAGCAGCTTAACAGGGAGCACAGATACGCAGTATTTT. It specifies CASSLTGSTDTQYF. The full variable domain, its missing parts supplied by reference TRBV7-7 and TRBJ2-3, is GAGVSQSPRYKVTKRGQDVTLRCDPISSHATLYWYQQALGQGPEFLTYFNYEAQPDKSGLPSDRFSAERPEGSISTLTIQRTEQRDSAMYRCASSLTGSTDTQYFGPGTRLTVL.

The CDR3 coding sequence is TGCGCCAGCAGCCAATCTGGAGAGGGTGAGCAGTTCTTC. Translation gives CASSQSGEGEQFF. The chain combines TRBV4-3 with TRBJ2-1, with D perhaps matching TRBD2 (5 bases). The CDR3 has 13 amino acids. V dropped 2 bases and J dropped 9 bases, with 11 bases sitting between them. CDR1 and CDR2 (germline): LGHNA, YSLEER.